The source of this TCR beta chain is a study of T cells in localized non-small cell lung cancer. Overall study results and limits: There was higher T cell clonality in uninvolved adjacent lung than in tumor, and it was highest there. Because only a single region of the tumor was sequenced, heterogeneity remains possible.

This clone was seen a few times. The target antigen is unknown. The repertoire was sequenced with immunoSEQ multiplex PCR; TCRdb's copy has only in-frame clones and lacks some. The repertoire holds around 24,000 clones, with around 82% as singletons. This CDR3 has 13 residues. Looked up from germline, CDR1 is SGHTA and CDR2 is FQGNSA. The V and J ends lost 4 bases and 4 bases respectively, with 8 bases between them. V is TRBV7-2 and J is TRBJ1-5; D remains ambiguous. This material consisted of PBMCs, taken before any cancer treatment. This clonotype was sampled from a man aged 40-75 years with stage II lung adenocarcinoma. CDR3 region: CASSSHSNQPQHF. As DNA, the CDR3 is TGTGCCAGCAGCTCCCATTCGAATCAGCCCCAGCATTTT.